Listed below are T cell receptor beta chains from one sample, sequenced in a study of cytomegalovirus exposure and HLA in healthy donors. The assay was immunoSEQ multiplex PCR, and TCRdb's table has in-frame clones only and misses some. This table has 160,000 or so clones, less than 80% appearing once. The sequenced sample was PBMCs. The receptors originated from a man aged 35 to 55 in good health and CMV-seronegative. The CDR3 runs from the conserved cysteine through the conserved F or W. The D gene is left open where the match is weak. Expanded clones get a size class; other rows say once, few or many, or leave the size out.

v_gene	d_gene	abundance	j_gene	CDR3nt	CDR3aa
TRBV7-8	TRBD2	.	TRBJ2-1	TGTGCCAGCAGCTTAGGATACGGCGGGAGGTCGTCCTACAATGAGCAGTTCTTC	CASSLGYGGRSSYNEQFF
TRBV11-3	.	.	TRBJ2-2	TGTGCCAGCAGTAGCTATTCGGCCGGGGAGCTGTTTTTT	CASSSYSAGELFF
TRBV19	.	.	TRBJ2-5	TGTGCCAGTATGAAAGACAGTAAAGAGACCCAGTACTTC	CASMKDSKETQYF
TRBV7-6	TRBD1	few	TRBJ2-5	TGTGCCAGCAGCTTAGAGTCCAGGGGGTTCCAAGAGACCCAGTACTTC	CASSLESRGFQETQYF
TRBV19	TRBD1	.	TRBJ2-1	TGTGCCAGTAGTCACCTCGGGACAGGGGGTTACAATGAGCAGTTCTTC	CASSHLGTGGYNEQFF
TRBV7-2	.	few	TRBJ2-7	TGCGCCAGCAGCCAAGGGGCTAGTATGTCCAACGAGCAGTACTTC	CASSQGASMSNEQYF
TRBV7-2	.	.	TRBJ2-3	TGTGCCAGCAGCCTAGCTCGGGTAGATACGCAGTATTTT	CASSLARVDTQYF
TRBV29-1	TRBD1	.	TRBJ2-5	TGCAGCGTTGGTCTTTCAGGGGGAGAGACCCAGTACTTC	CSVGLSGGETQYF
TRBV2	.	.	TRBJ2-4	TGTGCCGGACATAGAGGAGTAGCCAAAAACAGTCAGTACTTC	CAGHRGVAKNSQYF
TRBV28	.	.	TRBJ2-3	TGTGCCAGCAGGACGACAGGAGATGCAGATACGCAGTATTTT	CASRTTGDADTQYF
TRBV7-8	TRBD2	.	TRBJ2-7	TGTGCCAGCAGCAAGCGGGAGGTAGCGGGAGGCGAGCAGTACTTC	CASSKREVAGGEQYF
TRBV6-4	.	.	TRBJ1-1	TGTGCCAGCAGTGACTCGGTTGGCCCGGGAGGGAGGACTGAAGCTTTCTTT	CASSDSVGPGGRTEAFF
TRBV4-2	.	.	TRBJ2-2	TGTGCCAGCAGCCGGGGAGGCACCGGGGAGCTGTTTTTT	CASSRGGTGELFF
TRBV6-5	.	.	TRBJ1-4	TGTGCCAGCAGTTACTCCCGACAGGCAACTAATGAAAAACTGTTTTTT	CASSYSRQATNEKLFF
TRBV19	TRBD1	.	TRBJ2-7	TGTGCCAGTAGTATAAGGGGTCAGGGGGCCTACGAGCAGTACTTC	CASSIRGQGAYEQYF
TRBV6-5	TRBD1	.	TRBJ2-7	TGTGCCAGCAGTCATCGGGACAGGGGTAATCGGGAGCAGTACTTC	CASSHRDRGNREQYF
TRBV5-4	TRBD1	.	TRBJ2-2	TGTGCCAGCAGCTTCCCGGGACAGGGGGTACGCACCGGGGAGCTGTTTTTT	CASSFPGQGVRTGELFF
TRBV7-9	TRBD1	.	TRBJ1-3	TGTGCCAGCAGCTTAGGTGGGACAGCTGGAAACACCATATATTTT	CASSLGGTAGNTIYF
TRBV23-1	TRBD1	once	TRBJ2-7	TGCGCCAGCAGTCAATGGGAGGGGACAGGGGCCTACGAGCAGTACTTC	CASSQWEGTGAYEQYF
TRBV5-1	.	once	TRBJ2-6	TGCGCCAGCAGCTTCGGGGACTCTGGGGCCAACGGCCTGACTTTC	CASSFGDSGANGLTF
TRBV6-1	.	once	TRBJ2-2	TGTGCCAGCAGTACAGGGTCCCACACCGGGGAGCTGTTTTTT	CASSTGSHTGELFF
TRBV9	.	few	TRBJ2-3	TGTGCCAGCAGCGCCCGTCTAGCGACAAACACAGATACGCAGTATTTT	CASSARLATNTDTQYF
TRBV5-1	TRBD1	.	TRBJ2-4	TGCGCCAGCGGAGATGAAGGGGGCGAGGACAGTCAGTACTTC	CASGDEGGEDSQYF
TRBV21-1	.	.	TRBJ2-7	TGTGCCAGCAGCAAAGCTGAGGACAGGGTCTACGAGCAGTACTTC	CASSKAEDRVYEQYF
TRBV4-3	TRBD1	.	TRBJ1-2	TGCGCCAGCAGCCAAGAAAGAATGGGACAGGGCTACACCTTC	CASSQERMGQGYTF
TRBV23-1	TRBD1	.	TRBJ2-7	TGCGCCAGAGGGACAGCCTACGAGCAGTACTTC	CARGTAYEQYF
TRBV29-1	.	.	TRBJ2-1	TGCAGCGTTGCCGACAATTACTTCCCCTACAATGAGCAGTTCTTC	CSVADNYFPYNEQFF
TRBV5-1	TRBD2	once	TRBJ2-7	TGCGCCAGCAGCTTGGTTACCGGGGAGGGATACGAGCAGTACTTC	CASSLVTGEGYEQYF
TRBV5-1	TRBD1	.	TRBJ2-7	TGCGCCAGCAGTTCACAGAGGCAGGGGGCGGACGAGCAGTACTTC	CASSSQRQGADEQYF
TRBV25-1	.	.	TRBJ1-3	TGTGCCAGCAGTCGGGCAGGGGCCGGAAACACCATATATTTT	CASSRAGAGNTIYF
TRBV6-5	.	.	TRBJ2-5	TGTGCCAGCACCCCCCCGGGACAAGAGACCCAGTACTTC	CASTPPGQETQYF
TRBV5-4	.	.	TRBJ2-5	TGTGCCAGCAGCTCAGGACTTTTGCAAGAGACCCAGTACTTC	CASSSGLLQETQYF
TRBV4-1	.	.	TRBJ1-2	TGCGCCAGCAGCCAAGTAATACAACCTTACTATGGCTACACCTTC	CASSQVIQPYYGYTF
TRBV6-5	TRBD2	once	TRBJ2-7	TGTGCCAGCAGTTACTCGACTAGCGGGAACGAGCAGTACTTC	CASSYSTSGNEQYF
TRBV11-2	TRBD2	.	TRBJ2-2	TGTGCCAGCAGCTTAGGCGGGAGCACATTGAACACCGGGGAGCTGTTTTTT	CASSLGGSTLNTGELFF
TRBV27	TRBD1	once	TRBJ2-5	TGTGCCAGCAGTTCCTGGGACAGCCAAGAGACCCAGTACTTC	CASSSWDSQETQYF
TRBV29-1	TRBD2	.	TRBJ2-1	TGCAGCGCCCGATCTAGCGGGAGGTTTTCAAATGAGCAGTTCTTC	CSARSSGRFSNEQFF
TRBV5-1	TRBD1	.	TRBJ2-6	TGCGCCAGCAGCTCGCGACAGGGGGGTGGGGCCAACGTCCTGACTTTC	CASSSRQGGGANVLTF
TRBV2	.	few	TRBJ2-7	TGTGCCAGCAGTGCTTCGGAGGACCTACGCCAGTACTTC	CASSASEDLRQYF
TRBV5-1	.	.	TRBJ2-1	TGCGCCAGCAGTCTCCGCACAGCCGTCAGCTCCTACAATGAGCAGTTCTTC	CASSLRTAVSSYNEQFF
TRBV2	.	.	TRBJ1-2	TGTGCCAGGAGCGGAAGAGGCTACACCTTC	CARSGRGYTF
TRBV7-9	TRBD1	.	TRBJ2-5	TGTGCCAGCAGCCCAACCGGGACAGGGTACGAGACCCAGTACTTC	CASSPTGTGYETQYF
TRBV4-1	.	.	TRBJ2-7	TGCGCCAGCAGCCAAGTCGGGGAATACGAGCAGTACTTC	CASSQVGEYEQYF
TRBV4-1	TRBD1	.	TRBJ2-1	TGCGCCAGCAGCCAAGAAGACCGGGACAGTCAGTTCTTC	CASSQEDRDSQFF
TRBV29-1	TRBD1	.	TRBJ2-3	TGCAGCGTTGCCGGGACAGGGGTCGCAGATACGCAGTATTTT	CSVAGTGVADTQYF
TRBV4-1	.	.	TRBJ2-1	TGCGCCAGCAGCCAAGTCTGGCCAGATCCCTACAATGAGCAGTTCTTC	CASSQVWPDPYNEQFF
TRBV27	.	few	TRBJ2-7	TGTGCCAGCAGTTTGACAGGTGACAGGGAGCAGTACTTC	CASSLTGDREQYF
TRBV29-1	.	.	TRBJ1-1	TGCAGCGGCCGAGGATCGTCGGGCACTGAAGCTTTCTTT	CSGRGSSGTEAFF
TRBV15	.	.	TRBJ2-1	TGTGCCACCCTTGCCGAGCGGACGTACAATGAGCAGTTCTTC	CATLAERTYNEQFF
TRBV5-1	.	.	TRBJ2-3	TGCGCCAGCAGCTTGGTAACTCCTCGGGGCACAGATACGCAGTATTTT	CASSLVTPRGTDTQYF
TRBV28	.	few	TRBJ2-3	TGTGCCAGCAGTTTCGGGTCAGATACGCAGTATTTT	CASSFGSDTQYF
TRBV16	.	.	TRBJ1-2	TGTGCCAGCAGCCAAAGAGGAAGGCCCGGGTATGGCTACACCTTC	CASSQRGRPGYGYTF
TRBV10-3	TRBD2	.	TRBJ2-1	TGTGCCATCAGGTCTCTAGCGGGTGGGCGTGGAGATGAGCAGTTCTTC	CAIRSLAGGRGDEQFF